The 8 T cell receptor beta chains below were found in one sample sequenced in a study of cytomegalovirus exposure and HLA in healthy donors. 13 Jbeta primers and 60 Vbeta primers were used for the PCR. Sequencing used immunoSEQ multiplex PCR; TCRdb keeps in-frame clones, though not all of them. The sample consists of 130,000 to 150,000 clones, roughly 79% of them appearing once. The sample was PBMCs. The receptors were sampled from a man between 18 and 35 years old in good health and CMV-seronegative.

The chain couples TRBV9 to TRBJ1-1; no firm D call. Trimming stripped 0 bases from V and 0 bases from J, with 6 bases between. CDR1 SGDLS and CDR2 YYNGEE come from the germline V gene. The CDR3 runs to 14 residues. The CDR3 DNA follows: TGTGCCAGCAGCGTAGGAACGGTGAACACTGAAGCTTTCTTT. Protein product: CASSVGTVNTEAFF.

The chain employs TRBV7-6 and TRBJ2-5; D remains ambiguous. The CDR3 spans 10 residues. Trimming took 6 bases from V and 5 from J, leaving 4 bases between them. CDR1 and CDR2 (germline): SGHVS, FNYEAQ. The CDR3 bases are TGTGCCAGCAGTCAGGAGACCCAGTACTTC. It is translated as CASSQETQYF.

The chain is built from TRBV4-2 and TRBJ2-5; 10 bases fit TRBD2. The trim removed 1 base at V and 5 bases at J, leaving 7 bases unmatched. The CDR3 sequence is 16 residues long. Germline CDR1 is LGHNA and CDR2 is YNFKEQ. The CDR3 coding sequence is TGTGCCAGCAGCCAAGGGGTAGCGGGGGGCGGGGAGACCCAGTACTTC. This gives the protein CASSQGVAGGGETQYF.

CDR3 region: CASSSKGAGNTIYF. The DNA of the CDR3 is TGTGCCAGCAGCTCAAAGGGGGCCGGAAACACCATATATTTT. The chain uses TRBV5-4 and TRBJ1-3, with 7 bases lining up with TRBD1. CDR3 length: 14 residues. Germline V gene sequence: CDR1 SGHNT, CDR2 YYREEE (reference sequence). V gave up 3 bases and J gave up 4 bases; unmatched junction bases: 4. The full variable domain, its missing parts supplied by reference TRBV5-4 and TRBJ1-3, is ETGVTQSPTHLIKTRGQQVTLRCSSQSGHNTVSWYQQALGQGPQFIFQYYREEENGRGNFPPRFSGLQFPNYSSELNVNALELDDSALYLCASSSKGAGNTIYFGEGSWLTVV.

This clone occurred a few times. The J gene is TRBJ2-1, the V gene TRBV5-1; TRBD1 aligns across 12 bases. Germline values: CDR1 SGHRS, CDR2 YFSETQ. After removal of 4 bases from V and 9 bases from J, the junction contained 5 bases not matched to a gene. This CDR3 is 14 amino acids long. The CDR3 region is CASSAGQGAGEQFF. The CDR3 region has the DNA TGCGCCAGCAGCGCGGGACAGGGGGCAGGTGAGCAGTTCTTC. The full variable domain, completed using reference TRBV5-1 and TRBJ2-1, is KAGVTQTPRYLIKTRGQQVTLSCSPISGHRSVSWYQQTPGQGLQFLFEYFSETQRNKGNFPGRFSGRQFSNSRSEMNVSTLELGDSALYLCASSAGQGAGEQFFGPGTRLTVL.

CDR3 amino acids: CASSLRGAGNEKLFF. The CDR3 region has the DNA TGTGCCAGCAGCCTCCGGGGGGCAGGGAATGAAAAACTGTTTTTT. The rearrangement uses TRBV9 and TRBJ1-4; TRBD1 is a possible D gene (6 bases). CDR1 is SGDLS and CDR2 is YYNGEE in the germline V gene. This CDR3 contains 15 residues. The V and J ends lost 4 bases and 5 bases respectively, with 15 bases between them.

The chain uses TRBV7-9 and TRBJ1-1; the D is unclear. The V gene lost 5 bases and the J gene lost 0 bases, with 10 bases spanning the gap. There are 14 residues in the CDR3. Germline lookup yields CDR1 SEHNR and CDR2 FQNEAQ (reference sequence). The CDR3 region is CASSQAGLNTEAFF. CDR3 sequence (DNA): TGTGCCAGCAGCCAGGCTGGCCTGAACACTGAAGCTTTCTTT.

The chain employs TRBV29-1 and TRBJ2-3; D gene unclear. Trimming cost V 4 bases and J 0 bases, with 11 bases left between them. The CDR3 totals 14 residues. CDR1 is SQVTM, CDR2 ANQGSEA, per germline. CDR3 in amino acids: CSVAELTSTDTQYF. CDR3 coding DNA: TGCAGCGTTGCCGAACTGACTAGCACAGATACGCAGTATTTT.